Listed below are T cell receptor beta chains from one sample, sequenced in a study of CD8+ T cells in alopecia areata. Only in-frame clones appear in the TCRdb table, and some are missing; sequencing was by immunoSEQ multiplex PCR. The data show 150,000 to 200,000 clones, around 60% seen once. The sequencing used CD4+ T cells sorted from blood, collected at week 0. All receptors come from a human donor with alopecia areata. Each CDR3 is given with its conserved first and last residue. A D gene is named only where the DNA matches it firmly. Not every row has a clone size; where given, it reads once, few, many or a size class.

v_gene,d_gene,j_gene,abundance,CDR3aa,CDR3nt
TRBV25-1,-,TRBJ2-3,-,CASSEPRQGSTDTQYF,TGTGCCAGCAGTGAACCCCGCCAGGGTAGCACAGATACGCAGTATTTT
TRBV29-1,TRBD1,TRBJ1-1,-,CSGGQAEAFF,TGCAGCGGCGGACAGGCTGAAGCTTTCTTT
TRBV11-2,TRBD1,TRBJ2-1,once,CASRTPLGRGRGYNEQFF,TGTGCCAGCAGAACCCCCCTGGGCAGGGGGCGAGGGTACAATGAGCAGTTCTTC
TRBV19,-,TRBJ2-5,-,CASKSSRGLVETQYF,TGTGCCAGTAAATCGTCGAGGGGCCTTGTCGAGACCCAGTACTTC
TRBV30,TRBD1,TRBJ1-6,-,CAWSANRGPYNSPLHF,TGTGCCTGGAGTGCCAACAGGGGACCCTATAATTCACCCCTCCACTTT
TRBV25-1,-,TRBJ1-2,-,CASSQGNLYGYTF,TGTGCCAGCAGTCAGGGCAACCTCTATGGCTACACCTTC
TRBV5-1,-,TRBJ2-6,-,CASSLVGVSVLAGANVLTF,TGCGCCAGCAGCTTGGTCGGAGTTTCGGTTCTAGCTGGGGCCAACGTCCTGACTTTC
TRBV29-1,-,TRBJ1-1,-,CSVRTRQNLNTEAFF,TGCAGCGTTCGAACCCGACAGAACTTGAACACTGAAGCTTTCTTT
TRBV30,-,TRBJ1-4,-,CAWRMLRGSPNEKLFF,TGTGCCTGGAGAATGTTGAGGGGCAGTCCAAATGAAAAACTGTTTTTT
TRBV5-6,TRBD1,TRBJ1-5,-,CASSLGDRVRSNQPQHF,TGTGCCAGCAGCTTGGGGGACAGGGTGAGGAGCAATCAGCCCCAGCATTTT
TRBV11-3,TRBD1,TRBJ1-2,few,CASSSRTGGDGYTF,TGTGCCAGCAGCTCCCGGACAGGGGGCGATGGCTACACCTTC
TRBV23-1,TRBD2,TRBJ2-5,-,CASSHCRWGGALQETQYF,TGCGCCAGCAGTCACTGCAGGTGGGGGGGAGCCCTACAAGAGACCCAGTACTTC